This TCR beta chain originates from a study of blood T cell repertoires in COVID-19. On the study more broadly: Acute and convalescent COVID-19 samples came from the United States, Italy and Spain. The analysed material was cDNA or gDNA that came from T cells, B-cell-depleted T cells, or PBMCs.

V lost 4 bases and J lost 2, with 12 bases in between. This CDR3 contains 15 residues. Germline V CDR1 and CDR2: LGHDT, YNNKEL (reference sequence). Methods used by the authors: Amplification from reference gene primers served as the basis for estimated nucleated cell counts. Some clones are missing from TCRdb's copy, which holds only in-frame ones; the method was immunoSEQ multiplex PCR. That table is the source of V, J and clone size, and D and trimming were worked out from the DNA. The sample yields tens of thousands of clones, around 85% seen once. The TCR sequence derives from a man in his fifties or sixties with acute or convalescent COVID-19. The rearrangement links TRBV3-1 (or the pseudogene TRBV3-2) to TRBJ2-1, with a weak D call TRBD2 (6 bases). The sequenced material came from peripheral blood. CDR3 coding DNA: TGTGCCAGCAGCCCCCGAGTAGCGGCCTACAATGAGCAGTTCTTC. It encodes CASSPRVAAYNEQFF.